The source of this T cell receptor beta chain is a study of blood T cell repertoires in COVID-19. Across the whole study: The study drew acute and convalescent COVID-19 samples from the United States, Italy and Spain. T cells, B-cell-depleted T cells, or PBMCs provided the cDNA or gDNA that served as material.

Germline loops: CDR1 SEHNR, CDR2 FQNEAQ (reference sequence). The CDR3 runs to 16 residues. Losses at the gene ends were 5 bases for V and 3 bases for J; bases not matched to a gene: 7. How the authors handled the data: Researchers report that nucleated cell counts were estimated from reference gene primer amplification. Sequencing used immunoSEQ multiplex PCR; TCRdb keeps in-frame clones, though not all of them. From that table come the V and J calls and clone size; the DNA was used to work out D and trimming. Found here are about 160,000 clones, about 92% of them singletons; the top ten hold about 4.8%. Seattle patient enrollment occurred during active infection, with longitudinal follow-up thereafter.

The J gene is TRBJ1-4, the V gene TRBV7-9; TRBD1 aligns across 9 bases. Sequencing was performed on peripheral blood. The TCR sequence derives from a man aged 30 to 45 with COVID-19, enrolled during active disease. CDR3 coding DNA: TGTGCCAGCAGCAGGACAGGGGCGATGTCTAATGAAAAACTGTTTTTT. This translates into CASSRTGAMSNEKLFF.